This T cell receptor beta chain appears in the sequencing data of a study of blood T cell repertoires in COVID-19. Study-level background: Samples of COVID-19 (acute and convalescent) were obtained from the United States, Italy and Spain. PBMCs, B-cell-depleted T cells, or T cells were the source of the cDNA or gDNA that made up the material.

The length of the CDR3 is 15 residues. Germline V gives CDR1 LNHDA, CDR2 SQIVND (reference sequence). J gave up 2 bases and V 5 bases, and 4 bases lay outside the gene matches. Per the original data handling: How many nucleated cells were present was estimated from reference gene primer amplification. Sequencing used immunoSEQ multiplex PCR; TCRdb keeps in-frame clones, though not all of them. V and J calls and clone size follow that table, whereas D and trimming were derived from the DNA. Of about 47,000 clones listed, roughly four fifths are singletons. Material for sequencing was peripheral blood. V usage is TRBV19 and J usage is TRBJ1-3, with TRBD1 matching over 9 bases. The TCR comes from a man between 60 and 75 years old with active COVID-19. The CDR3 DNA sequence: TGTGCCAGTAGTCAAGGACAGGGGACTGGAAACACCATATATTTT. Translating gives CASSQGQGTGNTIYF.